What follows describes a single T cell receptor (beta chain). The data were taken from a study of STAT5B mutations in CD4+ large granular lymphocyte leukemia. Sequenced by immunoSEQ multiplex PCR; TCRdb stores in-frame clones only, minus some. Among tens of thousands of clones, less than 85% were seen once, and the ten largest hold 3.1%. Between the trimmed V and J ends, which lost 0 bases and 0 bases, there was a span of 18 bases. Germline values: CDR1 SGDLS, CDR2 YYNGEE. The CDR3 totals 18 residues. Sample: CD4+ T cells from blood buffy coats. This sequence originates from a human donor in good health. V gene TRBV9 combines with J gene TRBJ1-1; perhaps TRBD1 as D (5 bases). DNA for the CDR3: TGTGCCAGCAGCGTAGATCTCGTTCCGGGGGGTTTGAACACTGAAGCTTTCTTT. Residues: CASSVDLVPGGLNTEAFF.